This passage covers 9 T cell receptor beta chains from one sample sequenced in a study of T cells expressing NK-cell markers. TCRdb re-called the 5' RACE reads and shows each CDR3 protein once, DNA omitted. Its table lists a few hundred thousand distinct CDR3 sequences. The sequenced sample consisted of blood T cells: a sorted CD56 or NKG2C T cell subset, CD4+ or CD8+ T cells, or bulk PBMC T cells (not recorded which). These TCRs come from a man aged 18-70 years in good health.

The chain recombines TRBV5-1 with TRBJ2-7; TCRdb's D call of TRBD2 is untestable without DNA. Per the germline V gene, CDR1 is SGHRS and CDR2 is YFSETQ. The CDR3 is made up of 16 amino acids. CDR3 sequence reads: CASSLVRRLTTYEQYF.

The J gene is TRBJ2-3, the V gene TRBV20-1; there is no DNA to check the TCRdb D call of TRBD2. CDR3 length equals 19 residues. Germline loops: CDR1 DFQATT, CDR2 SNEGSKA (reference sequence). The CDR3 here is CSARPLVLAGGGSTDTQYF.

The chain has TRBV7-8 and TRBJ2-5; TCRdb's D call, TRBD1, is unchecked because there is no DNA. From germline, CDR1 is SGHVS and CDR2 FQNEAQ. The CDR3 runs 14 residues. The CDR3 loop reads CASSLARGGGTQYF.

V usage is TRBV7-2 and J usage is TRBJ2-3; TCRdb picks TRBD1, but there is no DNA to check that call. In germline, CDR1 is SGHTA, CDR2 FQGNSA. This CDR3 contains 13 residues. Here the CDR3 reads CASRTRVRDTQYF.

The J gene is TRBJ1-5, the V gene TRBV20-1. Germline CDR1 and CDR2: DFQATT and SNEGSKA (reference sequence). The CDR3 has 14 residues. This chain's CDR3 is CSAREFVGNQPQHF.

This sequence joins TRBV3-1 and TRBJ2-7. The CDR3 length is 15 residues. In germline, CDR1 is LGHDT, CDR2 YNNKEL (reference sequence). The CDR3 sequence: CASSQAGSLSYEQYF.

The chain links TRBV20-1 to TRBJ1-2; TCRdb's D call of TRBD1 is untestable without DNA. Germline CDR1 and CDR2: DFQATT and SNEGSKA (reference sequence). The CDR3 loop spans 12 amino acids. The CDR3 loop reads CSARWGDSGYTF.

The J gene is TRBJ2-5, the V gene TRBV2; TCRdb proposes TRBD1, but this gene call is untestable without DNA. The CDR3 spans 12 residues. CDR1 SNHLY and CDR2 FYNNEI come from the germline V gene. The CDR3 region is CASSELGVTQYF. Full variable domain (rest looked up from reference TRBV2 and TRBJ2-5): EPEVTQTPSHQVTQMGQEVILRCVPISNHLYFYWYRQILGQKVEFLVSFYNNEISEKSEIFDDQFSVERPDGSNFTLKIRSTKLEDSAMYFCASSELGVTQYFGPGTRLLVL.

The gene calls are TRBV30 and TRBJ1-5. This CDR3 has 12 amino acids. CDR1 is GTSNPN and CDR2 is SVGIG in the germline V gene (reference sequence). The CDR3 spells CAWSASVGPQHF. The complete variable domain, with remaining parts taken from reference TRBV30 and TRBJ1-5, reads SQTIHQWPATLVQPVGSPLSLECTVEGTSNPNLYWYRQAAGRGLQLLFYSVGIGQISSEVPQNLSASRPQDRQFILSSKKLLLSDSGFYLCAWSASVGPQHFGDGTRLSIL.